One and the same sample provided the 20 T cell receptor beta chains below, sequenced in a study of T cells expressing NK-cell markers. With the 5' RACE reads reprocessed, TCRdb shows one record per CDR3 protein and no DNA. There are approximately 460,000 distinct CDR3 sequences in the sample, with 7.3% held by the top ten. The sample was blood T cells: a sorted CD56 or NKG2C T cell subset, CD4+ or CD8+ T cells, or bulk PBMC T cells (not recorded which). The receptors stem from a woman aged 18-70 years in good health.

CDR3 residues: CASSYSGMPLIEDEQFF. The chain joins TRBV6-5 to TRBJ2-1; TCRdb proposes TRBD2, but this gene call is untestable without DNA. This CDR3 comprises 17 residues. Germline V gives CDR1 MNHEY, CDR2 SVGAGI.

V gene TRBV10-3 combines with J gene TRBJ1-6. The germline gives CDR1 ENHRY, CDR2 SYGVKD. The CDR3 sequence is 15 residues long. CDR3 in amino acids: CAISDGRGYNSPLHF.

V usage is TRBV7-2 and J usage is TRBJ2-7. The CDR3 consists of 13 residues. Germline values: CDR1 SGHTA, CDR2 FQGNSA. The CDR3 is CASSLNKAREQYF.

The V call is TRBV12-3 or TRBV12-4, the J call TRBJ2-7; TCRdb's D call, TRBD1, is unchecked because there is no DNA. This CDR3 has 15 residues. CDR3 region: CASSRTIQGAYEQYF.

The V call is TRBV27, the J call TRBJ2-3; there is no DNA to check the TCRdb D call of TRBD2. The CDR3 extends over 11 amino acids. Per the germline V gene, CDR1 is MNHEY and CDR2 is SMNVEV (reference sequence). This CDR3 is CASREGDTQYF.

The V call is TRBV29-1, the J call TRBJ1-2; TCRdb's D gene call, TRBD1, goes unchecked for lack of DNA. This CDR3 comprises 12 residues. Germline V gene lookup returns CDR1 SQVTM and CDR2 ANQGSEA. Here the CDR3 reads CSVRGGESGYTF.

V and J are TRBV12-3 or TRBV12-4 and TRBJ1-5. The CDR3 spans 17 residues. CDR3 region: CASSLGRPFNSNQPQHF.

The chain employs TRBV6-5 and TRBJ2-5; TCRdb lists TRBD2, though no DNA is available to test this call. CDR3 length: 15 residues. From germline, CDR1 is MNHEY and CDR2 SVGAGI. This CDR3 reads CASSSSLSGDKTQYF.

The chain uses TRBV19 and TRBJ1-2; TCRdb indicates TRBD1, and absent DNA this call remains unverified. The CDR3 totals 14 residues. The germline V gene has CDR1 LNHDA and CDR2 SQIVND (reference sequence). This chain's CDR3 is CASSIGPGFYGYTF.

The chain carries TRBV28 and TRBJ2-5; TCRdb calls TRBD1, which cannot be checked without DNA. There are 16 residues in the CDR3. Germline V CDR1 and CDR2: MDHEN, SYDVKM. CDR3 in amino acids: CASSRSQGQGKETQYF.

The V gene is TRBV20-1, the J gene TRBJ2-6. The CDR3 is made up of 18 amino acids. Germline V gene data show CDR1 as DFQATT and CDR2 as SNEGSKA (reference sequence). This CDR3 is CSARAILPTVTGANVLTF.

The chain uses TRBV12-3 or TRBV12-4 and TRBJ2-4; TCRdb gives TRBD1 as the D gene, but with no DNA this cannot be confirmed. The CDR3 is 16 amino acids. CDR3 amino acids: CASTSLGVLAKNIQYF.

This chain links TRBV5-1 with TRBJ2-2. Germline CDR1 reads SGHRS; CDR2 reads YFSETQ. The CDR3 consists of 14 residues. The CDR3 region is CASTGLAATGELFF.

The V call is TRBV7-2, the J call TRBJ2-7; with no DNA, the TCRdb D assignment of TRBD2 cannot be verified. The CDR3 runs to 14 residues. CDR1 is SGHTA, CDR2 FQGNSA, per germline. This chain's CDR3 is CASSRNLSGGEQYF.

The chain employs TRBV7-2 and TRBJ1-6; TCRdb's D call, TRBD1, is unchecked because there is no DNA. The germline V gene has CDR1 SGHTA and CDR2 FQGNSA. This CDR3 comprises 15 residues. The CDR3 sequence: CASRSTGVYNSPLHF.

The J gene is TRBJ2-2, the V gene TRBV7-2; without DNA, the TCRdb call of TRBD2 cannot be checked. CDR3 length: 14 amino acids. Looked up from germline, CDR1 is SGHTA and CDR2 is FQGNSA. The CDR3 sequence is CASSLSRGSGELFF.

The chain has TRBV7-2 and TRBJ2-3. The CDR3 has 15 amino acids. The germline gives CDR1 SGHTA, CDR2 FQGNSA. The CDR3 loop is CASSFGRVVTDTQYF.

The chain has TRBV11-2 and TRBJ2-6. The V gene's germline CDR1 is SGHAT and CDR2 FQNNGV. There are 15 residues in the CDR3. CDR3 in amino acids: CASTEAQVGANVLTF.

This chain joins TRBV5-1 and TRBJ2-7; the D call from TCRdb, TRBD2, cannot be confirmed without DNA. This CDR3 has 16 residues. Germline CDR1 SGHRS, CDR2 YFSETQ. This CDR3 reads CASSLGWTSGSYEQYF.

This chain uses TRBV20-1 with TRBJ2-1; with no DNA, the TCRdb D assignment of TRBD2 cannot be verified. The V gene's germline CDR1 is DFQATT and CDR2 SNEGSKA (reference sequence). This CDR3 region has 13 residues. CDR3 residues: CSAPREVKNEQFF.